This T cell receptor (beta chain) derives from a study of cytomegalovirus exposure and HLA in healthy donors. The PCR employed 60 Vbeta primers together with 13 Jbeta primers. Data came from immunoSEQ multiplex PCR; TCRdb stores just in-frame clones and leaves some out. The sample records 95,000 to 130,000 clones, 70% to 80% being singletons. From germline, CDR1 is LNHNV and CDR2 YYDKDF (reference sequence). This CDR3 contains 13 residues. V was cut by 7 bases and J by 6 bases, with 16 bases left in between. The chain carries TRBV15 and TRBJ2-7; D might be TRBD2 (6 bases). This TCR was recovered from a woman younger than 35 in good health and CMV-seronegative. Sequenced input: PBMCs. CDR3 DNA: TGTGCCACCAAGAGCGGGTCCCAAGGCGAGCAGTACTTC. As protein: CATKSGSQGEQYF.